The next 21 T cell receptor beta chains were all read from a single sample in a study of T-cell reconstitution after alpha-beta-depleted transplantation in children. TCRbeta library preparation incorporated unique molecular identifiers. TCRdb re-analysed the PCR reads in MiXCR, keeping a single row per CDR3 protein. The data hold roughly 670,000 distinct CDR3 sequences, with 13% observed a single time. Sequencing was performed on PBMCs, taken before TCRalphabeta/CD19-depleted stem cell transplant. The receptors come from a girl aged 2 to 10 with congenital amegakaryocytic thrombocytopenia, due to receive a stem cell transplant.

There are many counts of this clonotype. The J gene is TRBJ1-6, the V gene TRBV28, with TRBD1 matching 9 bases. The CDR3 is 17 residues long. V was pared by 1 base and J by 10 bases, with 11 bases of the junction left unmatched. Germline-derived CDR1 and CDR2 are MDHEN and SYDVKM. CDR3 coding DNA: TGTGCCAGCAGTTTATTACCACCGGGACAGGGAGAATCACCCCTCCACTTT. Protein product: CASSLLPPGQGESPLHF.

This clonotype was seen a handful of times. The chain has TRBV5-5 and TRBJ1-1, with D possibly matching TRBD1 (5 bases). CDR3 length: 14 residues. Germline V gene data show CDR1 as SGHKS and CDR2 as YYEKEE (reference sequence). Trimming removed 2 bases from V and 3 bases from J, with 11 bases in between. For the CDR3, the DNA is TGTGCCAGCAGCTTCATCTGGGGGGACACTGAAGCTTTCTTT. This gives the protein CASSFIWGDTEAFF.

Ten or more counts support this clonotype. This sequence joins TRBV12-3 or TRBV12-4 and TRBJ1-2; the D gene is possibly TRBD1 (6 bases). Trimming pared 3 bases from V and 4 bases from J, leaving 15 bases between. This CDR3 is 15 amino acids long. In nucleotides, the CDR3 is TGTGCCAGCAGTTTTGGGCTCCAGGGGACCTATGGCTACACCTTC. This sequence encodes CASSFGLQGTYGYTF.

This clonotype was detected a few times. The chain combines TRBV5-1 with TRBJ2-3; 8 nucleotides line up with TRBD1. CDR3 length: 15 amino acids. V was pared by 4 bases and J by 6 bases, with 10 bases of the junction left unmatched. Germline V lookup: CDR1 SGHRS, CDR2 YFSETQ. CDR3 protein: CASSTTGTGGDTQYF. The CDR3 DNA reads TGCGCCAGCAGCACCACCGGGACAGGCGGGGATACGCAGTATTTT.

J is TRBJ2-3 and V is TRBV4-1; TRBD2 matches at 10 bases. The junction had 12 bases not matched to a gene; V was cut back by 0 bases and J by 6 bases. Germline CDR1 MGHRA, CDR2 YSYEKL. This CDR3 contains 18 residues. CDR3 bases: TGCGCCAGCAGCCAAGATCGTAGGTCTAGCGGGAGTGCTGATACGCAGTATTTT. This sequence encodes CASSQDRRSSGSADTQYF.

Ten or more counts support this clonotype. The chain is built from TRBV5-6 and TRBJ1-1, with unresolved D. CDR3 size: 13 residues. With 0 bases removed from V and 6 bases from J, the gap between germline ends came to 9 bases. Germline CDR1 reads SGHDT; CDR2 reads YYEEEE. The CDR3 is CASSLDFGAEAFF. CDR3 in DNA: TGTGCCAGCAGCTTGGACTTTGGCGCTGAAGCTTTCTTT.

This clonotype showed up many times. V and J are TRBV7-9 and TRBJ2-7; 7 positions agree with TRBD1. Germline CDR1 reads SEHNR; CDR2 reads FQNEAQ (reference sequence). The V gene end was trimmed by 4 bases and the J gene end by 3 bases; junction bases not matched to a gene: 12. This CDR3 comprises 16 residues. The CDR3 DNA is TGTGCCAGCAGCTCCTTTTCGGACAGGACGTTCTACGAGCAGTACTTC. Its protein is CASSSFSDRTFYEQYF.

The chain uses TRBV4-1 and TRBJ2-5; 9 bases line up with TRBD2. From germline, CDR1 is MGHRA and CDR2 YSYEKL. The V gene end was trimmed by 4 bases and the J gene end by 3 bases; junction bases not matched to a gene: 21. The CDR3 is 20 residues long. CDR3 coding DNA: TGCGCCAGCAGCCCCGGGACTAGCTGGAATACTCGGCGCATTGAAGAGACCCAGTACTTC. It translates to CASSPGTSWNTRRIEETQYF.

This clonotype appeared many times. The rearrangement links TRBV10-3 to TRBJ2-7; D call uncertain. This CDR3 is 11 amino acids long. V gave up 6 bases and J gave up 3 bases, with 6 bases separating them. Germline CDR1 is ENHRY and CDR2 is SYGVKD. The DNA for the CDR3 is TGTGCCATCAGGGCCGACTACGAGCAGTACTTC. Translated: CAIRADYEQYF.

This clonotype was counted a few times. V usage is TRBV7-2 and J usage is TRBJ1-2; TRBD1 aligns across 9 bases. Trimming at V came to 1 base and at J to 6 bases, leaving 6 bases not matched to a gene. This CDR3 contains 15 residues. Per germline, CDR1 SGHTA and CDR2 FQGNSA. CDR3 in DNA: TGTGCCAGCAGCTTAGTGGGACAGGGATGGAATGGCTACACCTTC. It is translated as CASSLVGQGWNGYTF.

There are many counts of this clonotype. The rearrangement uses TRBV29-1 and TRBJ2-7; unclear D gene. This CDR3 is 13 amino acids long. V was cut by 0 bases and J by 6 bases, with 12 bases left in between. CDR1 and CDR2 (germline): SQVTM, ANQGSEA. In DNA, the CDR3 is TGCAGCGTTGAAGATTTGGGGAACTCCGAGCAGTACTTC. This sequence encodes CSVEDLGNSEQYF.

This sequence joins TRBV20-1 and TRBJ2-7; 12 nucleotides line up with TRBD2. The trim removed 3 bases at V and 2 bases at J, leaving 2 bases unmatched. Germline V gene data show CDR1 as DFQATT and CDR2 as SNEGSKA (reference sequence). The CDR3 covers 14 residues. In DNA form, the CDR3 reads TGCAGTGCTAGCCGGACTAGCGGGACCTACGAGCAGTACTTC. Translated: CSASRTSGTYEQYF.

As DNA, the CDR3 is TGTGCCAGCAGTGACTCGAGGGACAAAAACTCCTACGAGCAGTACTTC. Residues: CASSDSRDKNSYEQYF. V is TRBV6-4 and J is TRBJ2-7, with TRBD1 as a possible D gene (6 bases). Germline V CDR1 and CDR2: MRHNA, SNTAGT. The CDR3 runs 16 residues. Trimming removed 0 bases from V and 0 bases from J, with 12 bases in between.

This clonotype occurred a few times. This CDR3 reads CSALRRKPGNTIYF. CDR3 DNA: TGCAGTGCTCTACGACGGAAACCTGGAAACACCATATATTTT. The chain uses TRBV20-1 and TRBJ1-3; no firm D call. In germline, CDR1 is DFQATT, CDR2 SNEGSKA (reference sequence). V lost 5 bases to trimming and J lost 2 bases, with 13 bases between them. CDR3 length: 14 residues.

At least ten counts were recorded for this clonotype. V gene TRBV5-1 combines with J gene TRBJ2-5; D might be TRBD2 (5 bases). This CDR3 spans 17 amino acids. From germline, CDR1 is SGHRS and CDR2 YFSETQ. Trimming left V 0 bases short and J 0 bases short, with 15 bases between. The CDR3 DNA follows: TGCGCCAGCAGCTTGGCCGGTATTGAGCGGTACCAAGAGACCCAGTACTTC. Translation gives CASSLAGIERYQETQYF. Variable domain in full (rest from reference TRBV5-1 and TRBJ2-5): KAGVTQTPRYLIKTRGQQVTLSCSPISGHRSVSWYQQTPGQGLQFLFEYFSETQRNKGNFPGRFSGRQFSNSRSEMNVSTLELGDSALYLCASSLAGIERYQETQYFGPGTRLLVL.

Many counts were recorded for this clonotype. The gene calls are TRBV7-7 and TRBJ2-3, with 10 bases that match TRBD2. The CDR3 has 15 residues. The germline V gene has CDR1 SSHAT and CDR2 FNYEAQ (reference sequence). J gave up 5 bases and V 7 bases, and 9 bases lay outside the gene matches. CDR3 amino acids: CASKASGRAEDTQYF. CDR3 in DNA: TGTGCCAGCAAAGCCAGCGGGAGGGCGGAAGATACGCAGTATTTT.

This clonotype was recorded at least ten times. V and J are TRBV12-3 or TRBV12-4 and TRBJ2-1; D unclear. Trimming took off 7 bases at V and 5 bases at J, with 12 bases between the two ends. The CDR3 is made up of 13 amino acids. CDR3 in amino acids: CASTFRRHNEQFF. CDR3 DNA: TGTGCCAGCACCTTCAGGCGGCACAATGAGCAGTTCTTC.

This clonotype was seen at least ten times. The chain links TRBV12-3 or TRBV12-4 to TRBJ2-2; 7 positions match TRBD2. The CDR3 has 16 residues. V shed 6 bases and J 1 base; nucleotides not matched to a gene: 8. The CDR3 is CASRGGLAENTGELFF. The CDR3 DNA follows: TGTGCCAGCAGGGGGGGTCTAGCGGAGAACACCGGGGAGCTGTTTTTT.

The chain employs TRBV20-1 and TRBJ1-4; the D is unclear. Germline CDR1 DFQATT, CDR2 SNEGSKA (reference sequence). The CDR3 consists of 13 residues. The germline V and J ends were trimmed by 3 bases and 4 bases, with 9 bases remaining between them. CDR3 amino acids: CSAREPLNEKLFF. In DNA form, the CDR3 reads TGCAGTGCTAGGGAGCCTCTTAATGAAAAACTGTTTTTT.

This clonotype has only a few counts. The CDR3 sequence: CSASAIAGGHYNEQFF. Written as DNA, the CDR3 is TGCAGTGCTAGCGCCATAGCGGGAGGCCACTACAATGAGCAGTTCTTC. The rearrangement links TRBV20-1 to TRBJ2-1; 10 bases line up with TRBD2. With V trimmed by 3 bases and J by 3 bases, 8 bases remained unmatched. This CDR3 is 16 amino acids long. Germline lookup yields CDR1 DFQATT and CDR2 SNEGSKA (reference sequence).

This clonotype was observed a handful of times. The chain employs TRBV7-2 and TRBJ2-3; 10 bases map to TRBD1. This CDR3 contains 15 residues. Germline V gene lookup returns CDR1 SGHTA and CDR2 FQGNSA. Trimming at V came to 2 bases and at J to 5 bases, leaving 4 bases not matched to a gene. The CDR3 DNA sequence: TGTGCCAGCAGCTTAATGACAGGGGGCATAGATACGCAGTATTTT. It specifies CASSLMTGGIDTQYF.